This is a list of T cell receptor beta chains from one sample in a study of blood T cells in healthy people across ages. In TCRdb, the 5' RACE reads were re-called with MiXCR into one record per CDR3 protein. The repertoire has roughly 800,000 distinct CDR3 sequences, 36% of them found once; the top ten carry roughly 13%. The sequenced sample consisted of blood. The receptors here all came from a man between 18 and 35 years old in good health. The CDR3 runs from the conserved cysteine through the conserved F or W. Each record gives: CDR3 length, clone size, V gene, J gene, D gene, CDR3 protein, CDR3 DNA. The D gene is left open where the match is weak. Clone size is stated in some rows and not others, as once, few, many or a class when expanded.

>17|few|TRBV20-1|TRBJ1-1|.
CSARELGTAHGGTEAFF
TGCAGTGCTAGAGAGTTGGGGACTGCCCACGGGGGGACTGAAGCTTTCTTT
>13|.|TRBV27|TRBJ1-2|.
CASSVGYGYGYTF
TGTGCCAGCAGTGTAGGGTACGGCTATGGCTACACCTTC
>17|few|TRBV18|TRBJ2-3|TRBD2
CASSPSGGFPEGDTQYF
TGTGCCAGCTCCCCTTCGGGGGGATTTCCGGAGGGAGATACGCAGTATTTT
>18|few|TRBV9|TRBJ2-7|TRBD2
CASSVVGSGATLNNEQYF
TGTGCCAGCAGCGTAGTGGGTAGCGGGGCTACACTTAACAATGAGCAGTACTTC
>15|.|TRBV20-1|TRBJ2-1|TRBD2
CSASVSGGEYNEQFF
TGCAGTGCTAGTGTCAGCGGGGGGGAGTACAATGAGCAGTTCTTC
>14|few|TRBV18|TRBJ2-1|.
CASSPTVSYNEQFF
TGTGCCAGCTCACCGACAGTCTCCTACAATGAGCAGTTCTTC
>12|.|TRBV12-3/TRBV12-4|TRBJ2-3|TRBD2
CASTGGGQPQYF
TGTGCCAGCACCGGCGGGGGTCAGCCCCAGTATTTT
>15|few|TRBV4-1|TRBJ1-5|TRBD1
CASSQAGQGKQPQHF
TGCGCCAGCAGCCAAGCTGGACAGGGAAAACAGCCCCAGCATTTT
>12|few|TRBV2|TRBJ1-2|.
CASSRGNGGYTF
TGTGCCAGCAGTCGGGGCAATGGTGGCTACACCTTC
>16|.|TRBV9|TRBJ1-5|.
CASSVDGVVLGQPQHF
TGTGCCAGCAGCGTAGACGGGGTTGTGTTAGGTCAGCCCCAGCATTTT
>14|.|TRBV27|TRBJ2-1|.
CASSLWQGGNEQFF
TGTGCCAGCAGTTTATGGCAGGGAGGCAATGAGCAGTTCTTC
>14|few|TRBV12-3/TRBV12-4|TRBJ1-5|.
CASSWTRGNQPQHF
TGTGCCAGCAGTTGGACAAGGGGCAATCAGCCCCAGCATTTT
>14|many|TRBV29-1|TRBJ2-1|TRBD2
CSVEEAGADNEQFF
TGCAGCGTTGAAGAAGCGGGGGCCGACAATGAGCAGTTCTTC
>14|few|TRBV20-1|TRBJ2-1|TRBD1
CSARTWTGGLEQFF
TGCAGTGCTAGAACCTGGACAGGGGGTCTCGAGCAGTTCTTC
>11|many|TRBV20-1|TRBJ1-1|.
CSARENTEAFF
TGCAGTGCTAGAGAAAACACTGAAGCTTTCTTT
>12|many|TRBV20-1|TRBJ2-5|.
CSATQGEETQYF
TGCAGTGCCACACAGGGAGAAGAGACCCAGTACTTC